The rows below give T cell receptor beta chains drawn from one sample of a study of shared clonotypes between healthy human individuals. Libraries were prepared by immunoSEQ multiplex PCR; TCRdb keeps only in-frame clonotypes and omits some of them. The sample includes hundreds of thousands of clones, approximately 73% of them seen just once. The sequenced material came from memory CD4+ T cells sorted from blood. The receptor set was obtained from a woman aged 25 to 39 in good health. The CDR3 runs from the conserved cysteine through the conserved F or W. A clone size is listed for some rows: how often the clone was seen (once, few, many), or a class if it is expanded.

J gene: TRBJ2-2
V gene: TRBV10-1
clone size: few
CDR3 protein: CASSSGGANTGELFF

J gene: TRBJ1-2
V gene: TRBV5-4
clone size: NA
CDR3 protein: CASSLPMVGDGGYTF

J gene: TRBJ1-1
V gene: TRBV10-2
clone size: NA
CDR3 protein: CASSESQDREAFF

J gene: TRBJ2-7
V gene: TRBV7-6
clone size: NA
CDR3 protein: CASSPLGSGTTSYEQYF

J gene: TRBJ2-7
V gene: TRBV18
clone size: NA
CDR3 protein: CASSPQGGAYEQYF

J gene: TRBJ2-2
V gene: TRBV7-8
clone size: NA
CDR3 protein: CASSFGWMGPANTGELFF

J gene: TRBJ1-2
V gene: TRBV4-1
clone size: NA
CDR3 protein: CASSQDSSVWLRGYTF

J gene: TRBJ2-5
V gene: TRBV9
clone size: few
CDR3 protein: CASSVVGGAETQYF

J gene: TRBJ2-7
V gene: TRBV27
clone size: NA
CDR3 protein: CASKVQGHLSYEQYF

J gene: TRBJ2-2
V gene: TRBV28
clone size: NA
CDR3 protein: CASSSLRDRGLAGELFF

J gene: TRBJ1-2
V gene: TRBV7-9
clone size: few
CDR3 protein: CASSQETYGYTF

J gene: TRBJ1-5
V gene: TRBV6-1
clone size: NA
CDR3 protein: CASSGGTGLNQPQHF

J gene: TRBJ1-2
V gene: TRBV6-5
clone size: NA
CDR3 protein: CASTSYRGRGYGYTF

J gene: TRBJ1-2
V gene: TRBV20-1
clone size: NA
CDR3 protein: CSANRVYGYTF

J gene: TRBJ2-7
V gene: TRBV11-2
clone size: NA
CDR3 protein: CASTHSGRASRAYEQYF

J gene: TRBJ1-1
V gene: TRBV5-4
clone size: few
CDR3 protein: CASSAPGQGGGTEAFF

J gene: TRBJ1-5
V gene: TRBV5-1
clone size: NA
CDR3 protein: CASSLAGQTNQPQHF

J gene: TRBJ2-2
V gene: TRBV6-1
clone size: NA
CDR3 protein: CASSRTGVTGELFF

J gene: TRBJ1-4
V gene: TRBV6-5
clone size: NA
CDR3 protein: CASSGNRREKLFF

J gene: TRBJ2-7
V gene: TRBV10-2
clone size: NA
CDR3 protein: CASSEEVYEQYF

J gene: TRBJ1-3
V gene: TRBV19
clone size: NA
CDR3 protein: CASSMIRGDAGNTIYF

J gene: TRBJ2-3
V gene: TRBV5-4
clone size: once
CDR3 protein: CASSLNTDTQYF

J gene: TRBJ1-1
V gene: TRBV18
clone size: NA
CDR3 protein: CASSPPGTRNTEAFF

J gene: TRBJ2-5
V gene: TRBV6-6
clone size: NA
CDR3 protein: CASSNDVQETQYF

J gene: TRBJ2-3
V gene: TRBV7-3
clone size: NA
CDR3 protein: CASSLSGRAGGDTQYF

J gene: TRBJ1-2
V gene: TRBV5-1
clone size: NA
CDR3 protein: CASSLGHVGANYGYTF

J gene: TRBJ2-6
V gene: TRBV7-2
clone size: few
CDR3 protein: CASSLGASGANVLTF

J gene: TRBJ1-5
V gene: TRBV28
clone size: many
CDR3 protein: CASSFQTGVGQPQHF

J gene: TRBJ1-2
V gene: TRBV15
clone size: many
CDR3 protein: CATSSPGTANYGYTF

J gene: TRBJ2-1
V gene: TRBV5-1
clone size: NA
CDR3 protein: CASSLTRTSGRRSSYNEQFF

J gene: TRBJ2-3
V gene: TRBV2
clone size: once
CDR3 protein: CASQPGTSGPPTPDTQYF

J gene: TRBJ2-7
V gene: TRBV19
clone size: NA
CDR3 protein: CASSGEWGEQYF

J gene: TRBJ1-1
V gene: TRBV21-1
clone size: NA
CDR3 protein: CASSKGTGGYTEAFF

J gene: TRBJ2-7
V gene: TRBV15
clone size: NA
CDR3 protein: CATSRGPSGRGAGGPYEQYF

J gene: TRBJ1-3
V gene: TRBV7-9
clone size: NA
CDR3 protein: CASSRTWDQDSGNTIYF

J gene: TRBJ1-5
V gene: TRBV28
clone size: NA
CDR3 protein: CASNRGNQPQHF

J gene: TRBJ2-7
V gene: TRBV4-2
clone size: NA
CDR3 protein: CASSPAGGDEQYF

J gene: TRBJ1-5
V gene: TRBV11-2
clone size: NA
CDR3 protein: CASSPRQGYQPQHF

J gene: TRBJ2-7
V gene: TRBV9
clone size: NA
CDR3 protein: CASSTDIPGEQYF

J gene: TRBJ1-3
V gene: TRBV9
clone size: NA
CDR3 protein: CASSKTTGNTIYF

J gene: TRBJ1-1
V gene: TRBV7-9
clone size: NA
CDR3 protein: CASSIEEGTEAFF

J gene: TRBJ2-3
V gene: TRBV27
clone size: many
CDR3 protein: CASSSRLDLDTQYF

J gene: TRBJ1-2
V gene: TRBV11-2
clone size: NA
CDR3 protein: CASSLGSNYGYTF

J gene: TRBJ2-1
V gene: TRBV19
clone size: NA
CDR3 protein: CASTSPGLASYNEQFF

J gene: TRBJ2-2
V gene: TRBV30
clone size: once
CDR3 protein: CASKGGAGFTGELFF

J gene: TRBJ2-1
V gene: TRBV6-4
clone size: few
CDR3 protein: CASSDSSLAGSEQFF